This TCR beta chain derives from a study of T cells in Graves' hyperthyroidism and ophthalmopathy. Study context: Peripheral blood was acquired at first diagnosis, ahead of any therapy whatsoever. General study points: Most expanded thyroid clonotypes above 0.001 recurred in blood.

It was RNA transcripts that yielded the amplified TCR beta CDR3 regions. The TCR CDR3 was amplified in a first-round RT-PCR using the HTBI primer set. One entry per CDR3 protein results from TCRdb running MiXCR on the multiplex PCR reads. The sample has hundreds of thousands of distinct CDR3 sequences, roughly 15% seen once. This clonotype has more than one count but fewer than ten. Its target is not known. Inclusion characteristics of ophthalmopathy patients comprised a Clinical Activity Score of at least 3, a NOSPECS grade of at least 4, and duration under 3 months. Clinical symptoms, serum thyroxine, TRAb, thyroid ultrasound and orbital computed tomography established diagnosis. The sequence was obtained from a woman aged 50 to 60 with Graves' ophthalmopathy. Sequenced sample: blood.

The CDR3 is CSARGQVHNQPQHF. Here the CDR3 DNA reads TGCAGTGCCAGGGGACAGGTGCACAATCAGCCCCAGCATTTT. This chain connects TRBV20-1 to TRBJ1-5, with 8 nucleotides matching TRBD1. J lost 3 bases, V lost 6 bases, and 7 bases had no gene match. The CDR3 has 14 residues. Germline V CDR1 and CDR2: DFQATT, SNEGSKA (reference sequence).